These 28 T cell receptor beta chains originate from one sample sequenced in a study of post-analysis software for immune sequencing data. General study points: With TRBV5-6, TRBV5-1 and TRBV20-1 included, 4 to 6 TRBV segments were more frequent in patients than in controls.

Prepared libraries of TCR beta cDNA carried unique molecular identifiers. TCRdb re-derived calls from the PCR reads in MiXCR, one entry per CDR3 protein. The sample holds roughly 600,000 distinct CDR3 sequences, around 44% seen once. For these receptors, no antigen is known. The sequencing sample was made of blood. All receptors derive from a girl aged 5-17 years with multiple sclerosis.

The chain couples TRBV29-1 to TRBJ2-6; D gene uncertain. This CDR3 is built from 17 residues. V was trimmed by 3 bases and J by 2 bases, leaving 17 bases between them. The V gene's germline CDR1 is SQVTM and CDR2 ANQGSEA. This chain's CDR3 is CSVDRLSGKAGANVLTF. CDR3 bases: TGCAGCGTTGACAGGCTTAGTGGGAAAGCTGGGGCCAACGTCCTGACTTTC. Variable domain in full (rest from reference TRBV29-1 and TRBJ2-6): SAVISQKPSRDICQRGTSLTIQCQVDSQVTMMFWYRQQPGQSLTLIATANQGSEATYESGFVIDKFPISRPNLTFSTLTVSNMSPEDSSIYLCSVDRLSGKAGANVLTFGAGSRLTVL.

The chain employs TRBV20-1 and TRBJ2-7; D is perhaps TRBD2 (5 bases). CDR1 and CDR2 (germline): DFQATT, SNEGSKA (reference sequence). This CDR3 is 14 amino acids long. The ends were cut back, 3 bases at V and 5 bases at J, with 17 bases in the middle. In DNA, the CDR3 is TGCAGTGCTAGCCCCAACGGACGGGAACACGAGCAGTACTTC. It translates to CSASPNGREHEQYF.

The chain joins TRBV20-1 to TRBJ2-3; TRBD1 agrees at 9 bases. V was clipped by 5 bases and J by 3 bases; unmatched bases: 6. The germline V gene has CDR1 DFQATT and CDR2 SNEGSKA (reference sequence). The CDR3 spans 14 residues. The CDR3 DNA reads TGCAGTGCTCTCTTCGGGACAGGGACAGATACGCAGTATTTT. It specifies CSALFGTGTDTQYF.

This clonotype has only a few counts. The CDR3 nucleotides read TGCGCCAGCAGCCAAGAGGGGCTAGCGGGAGCCTCCTACAATGAGCAGTTCTTC. This codes for CASSQEGLAGASYNEQFF. The J gene is TRBJ2-1, the V gene TRBV4-1; 10 nucleotides align to TRBD2. Germline V lookup: CDR1 MGHRA, CDR2 YSYEKL. This CDR3 has 18 amino acids. Trimming cost V 0 bases and J 0 bases; bases outside gene matches: 5.

As to this clonotype: At one of its ends the junction is not consistent with the germline gene, which may arise from a read error. The rearrangement joins TRBV20-1 to TRBJ2-3, with 10 bases aligning to TRBD2. Germline CDR1 reads DFQATT; CDR2 reads SNEGSKA (reference sequence). The CDR3 has 15 residues. CDR3 coding DNA: TGCAGTGTTAGACATGGACTAGCGGTCACAGATACGCAGTATTTT. It translates to CSVRHGLAVTDTQYF.

This chain links TRBV30 with TRBJ2-3, with 11 bases fitting TRBD2. The germline V gene has CDR1 GTSNPN and CDR2 SVGIG (reference sequence). This CDR3 has 15 residues. V was pared by 5 bases and J by 3 bases, with 7 bases of the junction left unmatched. The CDR3 DNA follows: TGTGCCTGGGATCATAGCGGGGGGGGTACAGATACGCAGTATTTT. It codes for CAWDHSGGGTDTQYF.

This clonotype was counted many times. The chain is built from TRBV29-1 and TRBJ2-7; possible D gene TRBD2, 6 bases. Germline assignment: CDR1 SQVTM and CDR2 ANQGSEA. Trimming took off 3 bases at V and 3 bases at J, with 6 bases between the two ends. The CDR3 runs to 11 residues. The CDR3 is CSVETSYEQYF. The CDR3 nucleotides are TGCAGCGTTGAGACTAGCTACGAGCAGTACTTC.

The chain combines TRBV5-1 with TRBJ2-3, with D hard to call. This CDR3 is built from 15 residues. Trimming cost V 0 bases and J 1 base, with 9 bases left between them. The V gene's germline CDR1 is SGHRS and CDR2 YFSETQ. CDR3: CASSLAFPGTDTQYF. The CDR3, as DNA: TGCGCCAGCAGCTTGGCCTTTCCGGGCACAGATACGCAGTATTTT.

This clonotype has a handful of counts. The chain is built from TRBV29-1 and TRBJ2-1; D remains unclear. Germline-derived CDR1 and CDR2 are SQVTM and ANQGSEA. CDR3 length: 13 amino acids. The V and J ends lost 7 bases and 7 bases respectively, with 17 bases between them. CDR3 DNA: TGCAGCGCCCTCAGTGGTACGCTAAATGAGCAGTTCTTC. Amino acids: CSALSGTLNEQFF.

This clonotype was counted between two and nine times. The chain joins TRBV29-1 to TRBJ2-3; D gene uncertain. The germline CDR1 and CDR2 sequences are SQVTM and ANQGSEA. V lost 8 bases, J lost 5 bases, and 14 bases lay in between. The CDR3 is made up of 12 amino acids. In DNA form, the CDR3 reads TGCAGCTATGACTCGTCTGTAGATACGCAGTATTTT. This codes for CSYDSSVDTQYF.

This chain joins TRBV6-1 and TRBJ1-4, with 8 bases lining up with TRBD1. V lost 5 bases, J lost 8 bases, and 16 bases stayed unmatched. CDR1 and CDR2 from the germline V gene are MNHNS and SASEGT. The CDR3 has 17 amino acids. CDR3 DNA: TGTGCCAGCAGTATCCAGGGGGCAGGCGGGGTTGGGGAAAAACTGTTTTTT. Translated: CASSIQGAGGVGEKLFF.

This chain uses TRBV20-1 with TRBJ2-7; 11 nucleotides align to TRBD2. The ends lost 6 bases at V and 3 bases at J; junction bases unmatched: 7. The CDR3 is 14 residues long. Germline loops: CDR1 DFQATT, CDR2 SNEGSKA (reference sequence). The CDR3 is CSASTSGGGYEQYF. For the CDR3, the DNA is TGCAGTGCCTCAACTAGCGGGGGTGGCTACGAGCAGTACTTC.

The chain links TRBV7-2 to TRBJ1-4, with 7 bases identical to TRBD1. Trimming took 5 bases from V and 6 from J; bases not matched to a gene: 9. The CDR3 is 15 residues long. Germline V gives CDR1 SGHTA, CDR2 FQGNSA. The CDR3 bases are TGTGCCAGCAGCCGGGACAGCCAGACAGATGAAAAACTGTTTTTT. Residues: CASSRDSQTDEKLFF.

The chain couples TRBV5-1 to TRBJ2-3; possibly TRBD2 for D (5 bases). The CDR3 extends over 13 amino acids. Germline CDR1 and CDR2: SGHRS and YFSETQ. The V gene lost 4 bases and the J gene lost 4 bases, with 10 bases spanning the gap. This chain's CDR3 is CASSAAGSDTQYF. The DNA of the CDR3 is TGCGCCAGCAGCGCGGCGGGCTCAGATACGCAGTATTTT. Filled out from reference TRBV5-1 and TRBJ2-3, the complete variable domain reads KAGVTQTPRYLIKTRGQQVTLSCSPISGHRSVSWYQQTPGQGLQFLFEYFSETQRNKGNFPGRFSGRQFSNSRSEMNVSTLELGDSALYLCASSAAGSDTQYFGPGTRLTVL.

The chain is built from TRBV15 and TRBJ1-5; 7 positions match TRBD1. CDR3 length equals 14 residues. Unmatched junction bases numbered 4, after V lost 2 bases and J lost 6 bases. The germline V gene has CDR1 LNHNV and CDR2 YYDKDF (reference sequence). The CDR3 bases are TGTGCCACCAGCAGACAGGGGGTTGGTCAGCCCCAGCATTTT. It translates to CATSRQGVGQPQHF.

The V and J genes are TRBV7-3 and TRBJ2-5; a possible D gene is TRBD2 (5 bases). V was cut by 6 bases and J by 5 bases, with 13 bases left in between. The CDR3 loop spans 13 amino acids. In germline, CDR1 is SGHTA, CDR2 FQGTGA. CDR3 nucleotides: TGTGCCAGCAGGGATTCGGGATCGGAGACCCAGTACTTC. Its protein is CASRDSGSETQYF.

The chain joins TRBV12-3 or TRBV12-4 to TRBJ1-1, with D perhaps TRBD1 (6 bases). The CDR3 totals 17 residues. The V and J ends lost 3 bases and 1 base respectively, with 18 bases between them. The CDR3 DNA follows: TGTGCCAGCAGTTTGTGGGGGGCGTTCTACCCGAACACTGAAGCTTTCTTT. Its protein product is CASSLWGAFYPNTEAFF.

The chain recombines TRBV2 with TRBJ2-2; the match to TRBD1 covers 8 bases. CDR1 is SNHLY, CDR2 FYNNEI, per germline. The length of the CDR3 is 15 residues. V gave up 7 bases and J gave up 6 bases; unmatched junction bases: 10. CDR3 DNA sequence: TGTGCCAGCAAGACCGGGACAGGATACTCCGGGGAGCTGTTTTTT. This gives the protein CASKTGTGYSGELFF.

This chain joins TRBV10-3 and TRBJ2-1, with D perhaps matching TRBD1 (6 bases). Germline CDR1 and CDR2: ENHRY and SYGVKD. The V end was cut by 3 bases, the J end by 6 bases, with 15 bases between. CDR3 length equals 15 residues. The CDR3 loop reads CAISDSDSNGNEQFF. The CDR3 DNA follows: TGTGCCATCAGTGACTCGGACAGTAATGGCAATGAGCAGTTCTTC.

The V call is TRBV12-3 or TRBV12-4, the J call TRBJ2-1; 7 nucleotides agree with TRBD1. The CDR3 contains 13 residues. With V trimmed by 4 bases and J by 5 bases, 2 bases remained unmatched. DNA for the CDR3: TGTGCCAGCAGTTACAGGGGAAACAATGAGCAGTTCTTC. Protein sequence: CASSYRGNNEQFF.

This clonotype turned up a few times. The CDR3 protein is CASSTPGNEQFF. Here the CDR3 DNA reads TGTGCCAGCAGTACCCCCGGCAATGAGCAGTTCTTC. The rearrangement uses TRBV12-3 or TRBV12-4 and TRBJ2-1; D call uncertain. Trimming cost V 5 bases and J 6 bases, with 8 bases left between them. This CDR3 comprises 12 residues.

This clonotype was counted a few times. The chain has TRBV5-1 and TRBJ2-3; D unclear. This CDR3 spans 15 amino acids. Germline lookup yields CDR1 SGHRS and CDR2 YFSETQ. The V end was cut by 0 bases, the J end by 4 bases, with 12 bases between. DNA for the CDR3: TGCGCCAGCAGCTTGGAGGACGGCGCCCCAGATACGCAGTATTTT. It codes for CASSLEDGAPDTQYF.

Comment on this clonotype: At one end the junction does not follow the germline gene, possibly because of a read error. The chain employs TRBV12-3 or TRBV12-4 and TRBJ1-6; TRBD1 might be the D (6 bases). The CDR3 runs to 14 residues. In DNA form, the CDR3 reads TGTGCCGGCAGGCTACAGGGCGATAATTCACCCCTCCACTTT. This translates into CAGRLQGDNSPLHF.

The chain links TRBV5-1 to TRBJ2-1; 7 bases are a match to TRBD2. Germline assignment: CDR1 SGHRS and CDR2 YFSETQ. Trimming removed 4 bases from V and 3 bases from J; junction bases left unmatched: 7. The CDR3 is 15 amino acids. The CDR3 DNA follows: TGCGCCAGCAGCAACGGACTAGTTGGCTACAATGAGCAGTTCTTC. Translated, it gives CASSNGLVGYNEQFF.

V gene TRBV4-1 combines with J gene TRBJ1-6; D is perhaps TRBD1 (5 bases). Trimming removed 0 bases from V and 6 bases from J, with 15 bases in between. Germline V lookup: CDR1 MGHRA, CDR2 YSYEKL. This CDR3 region has 17 residues. The CDR3 is CASSQEVWGVGNSPLHF. The CDR3 DNA is TGCGCCAGCAGCCAAGAGGTGTGGGGCGTCGGTAATTCACCCCTCCACTTT.

This clonotype was counted many times. The rearrangement joins TRBV10-3 to TRBJ2-7; TRBD2 matches at 7 bases. The CDR3 totals 11 residues. After removal of 7 bases from V and 7 bases from J, the junction contained 4 bases not matched to a gene. Germline CDR1 reads ENHRY; CDR2 reads SYGVKD. The CDR3 region has the DNA TGTGCCATCAAGGGAGGGCAGGAGCAGTACTTC. Its protein product is CAIKGGQEQYF.

This clonotype was picked up one time. The gene calls are TRBV12-3 or TRBV12-4 and TRBJ2-1, with D perhaps TRBD2 (6 bases). V was pared by 5 bases and J by 15 bases, with 20 bases between. The CDR3 is 13 amino acids. CDR3 coding DNA: TGTGCCAGCAGTCTGACCCGGGACTCTCCTTCGTTCTTC. Its translation is CASSLTRDSPSFF.

The chain employs TRBV12-3 or TRBV12-4 and TRBJ1-1; 7 bases align to TRBD1. This CDR3 has 15 residues. J lost 1 base, V lost 3 bases, and 5 bases had no gene match. The CDR3 here is CASSFRGYTNTEAFF. In DNA form, the CDR3 reads TGTGCCAGCAGTTTCAGGGGGTATACGAACACTGAAGCTTTCTTT.